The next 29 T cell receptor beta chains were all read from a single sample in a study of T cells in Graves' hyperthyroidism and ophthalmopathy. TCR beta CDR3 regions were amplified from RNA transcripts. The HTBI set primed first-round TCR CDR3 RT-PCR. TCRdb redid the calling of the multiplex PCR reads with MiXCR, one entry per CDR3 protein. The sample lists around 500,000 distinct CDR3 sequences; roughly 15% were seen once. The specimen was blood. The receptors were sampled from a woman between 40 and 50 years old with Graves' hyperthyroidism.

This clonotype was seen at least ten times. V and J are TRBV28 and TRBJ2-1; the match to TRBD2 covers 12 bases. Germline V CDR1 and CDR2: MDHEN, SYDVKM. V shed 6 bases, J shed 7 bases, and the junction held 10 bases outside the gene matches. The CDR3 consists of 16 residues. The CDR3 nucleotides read TGTGCCAGCAGAATTTCCGGGACTAGCGGGTTGAATGAGCAGTTCTTC. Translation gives CASRISGTSGLNEQFF. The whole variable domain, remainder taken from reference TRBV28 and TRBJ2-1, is DVKVTQSSRYLVKRTGEKVFLECVQDMDHENMFWYRQDPGLGLRLIYFSYDVKMKEKGDIPEGYSVSREKKERFSLILESASTNQTSMYLCASRISGTSGLNEQFFGPGTRLTVL.

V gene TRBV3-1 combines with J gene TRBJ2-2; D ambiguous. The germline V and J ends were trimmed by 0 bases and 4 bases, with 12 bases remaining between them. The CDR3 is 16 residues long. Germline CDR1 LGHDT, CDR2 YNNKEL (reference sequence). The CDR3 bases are TGTGCCAGCAGCCAAGAGACGATCAGGAGCACCGGGGAGCTGTTTTTT. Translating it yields CASSQETIRSTGELFF.

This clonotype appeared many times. The CDR3 DNA follows: TGTGCCAGCTCAGAGGGGTCCTACAATGAGCAGTTCTTC. Its translation: CASSEGSYNEQFF. The rearrangement links TRBV27 to TRBJ2-1, with D perhaps being TRBD1 or TRBD2 (5 bases each). V was clipped by 8 bases and J by 1 base, with 9 bases between them. Germline V gene lookup returns CDR1 MNHEY and CDR2 SMNVEV (reference sequence). CDR3 length equals 13 residues.

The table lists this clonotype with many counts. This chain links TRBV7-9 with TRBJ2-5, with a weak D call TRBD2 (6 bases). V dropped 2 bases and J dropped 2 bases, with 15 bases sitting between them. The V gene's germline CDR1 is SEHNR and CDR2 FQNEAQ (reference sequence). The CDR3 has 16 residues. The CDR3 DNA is TGTGCCAGCAGCTTACTTGACGGGAGTGGGCAAGAGACCCAGTACTTC. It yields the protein CASSLLDGSGQETQYF.

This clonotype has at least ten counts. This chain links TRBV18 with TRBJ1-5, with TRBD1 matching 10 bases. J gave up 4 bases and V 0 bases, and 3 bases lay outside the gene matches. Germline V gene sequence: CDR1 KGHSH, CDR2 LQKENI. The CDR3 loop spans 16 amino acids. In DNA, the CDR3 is TGTGCCAGCTCACCACCGGGACAGGGGTTTAATCAGCCCCAGCATTTT. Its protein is CASSPPGQGFNQPQHF.

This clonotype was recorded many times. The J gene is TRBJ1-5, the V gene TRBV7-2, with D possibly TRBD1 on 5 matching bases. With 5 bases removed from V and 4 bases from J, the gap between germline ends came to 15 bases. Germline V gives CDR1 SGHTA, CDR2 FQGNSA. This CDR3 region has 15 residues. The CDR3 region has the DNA TGTGCCAGCAGCCACCACACCCGACAGAATCAGCCCCAGCATTTT. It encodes CASSHHTRQNQPQHF. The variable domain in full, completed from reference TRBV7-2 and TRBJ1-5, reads GAGVSQSPSNKVTEKGKDVELRCDPISGHTALYWYRQSLGQGLEFLIYFQGNSAPDKSGLPSDRFSAERTGGSVSTLTIQRTQQEDSAVYLCASSHHTRQNQPQHFGDGTRLSIL.

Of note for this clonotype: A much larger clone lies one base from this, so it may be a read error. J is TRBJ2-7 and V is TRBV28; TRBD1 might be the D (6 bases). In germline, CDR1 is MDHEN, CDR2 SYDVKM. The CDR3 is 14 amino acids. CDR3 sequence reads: CACSFGRGSYEQYF. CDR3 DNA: TGTGCCTGCAGTTTCGGCAGGGGTTCCTACGAGCAGTACTTC.

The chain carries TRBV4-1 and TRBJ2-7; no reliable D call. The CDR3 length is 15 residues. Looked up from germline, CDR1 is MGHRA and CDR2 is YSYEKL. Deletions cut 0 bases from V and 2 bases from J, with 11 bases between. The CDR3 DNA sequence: TGCGCCAGCAGCCAAGATTGGGCAGGAACCTACGAGCAGTACTTC. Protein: CASSQDWAGTYEQYF.

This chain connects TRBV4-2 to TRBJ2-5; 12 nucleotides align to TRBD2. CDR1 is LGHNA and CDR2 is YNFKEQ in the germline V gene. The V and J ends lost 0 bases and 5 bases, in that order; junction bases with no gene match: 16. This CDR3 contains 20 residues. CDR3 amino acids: CASSQDTGLAGGSRRETQYF. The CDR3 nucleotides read TGTGCCAGCAGCCAAGATACGGGACTAGCGGGTGGTTCTAGAAGGGAGACCCAGTACTTC.

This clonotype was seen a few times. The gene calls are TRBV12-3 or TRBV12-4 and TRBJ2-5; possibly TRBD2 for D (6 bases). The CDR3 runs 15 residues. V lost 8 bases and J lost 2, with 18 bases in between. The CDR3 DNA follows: TGTGCCAGCGGCTCTAAGGCGGGGTCTCAAGAGACCCAGTACTTC. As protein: CASGSKAGSQETQYF.

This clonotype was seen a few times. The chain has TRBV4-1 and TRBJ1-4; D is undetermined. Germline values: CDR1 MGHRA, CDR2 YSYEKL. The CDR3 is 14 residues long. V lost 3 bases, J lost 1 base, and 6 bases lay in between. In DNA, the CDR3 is TGCGCCAGCAGCCATTCGGGAACTAATGAAAAACTGTTTTTT. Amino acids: CASSHSGTNEKLFF.

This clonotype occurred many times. The CDR3: CASSLFGVGEQYF. In nucleotides, the CDR3 is TGTGCCAGCAGTTTATTCGGGGTAGGGGAGCAGTACTTC. The chain joins TRBV12-3 or TRBV12-4 to TRBJ2-7; possibly TRBD2 for D (5 bases). The germline V and J ends were trimmed by 2 bases and 7 bases, with 12 bases remaining between them. This CDR3 spans 13 amino acids.

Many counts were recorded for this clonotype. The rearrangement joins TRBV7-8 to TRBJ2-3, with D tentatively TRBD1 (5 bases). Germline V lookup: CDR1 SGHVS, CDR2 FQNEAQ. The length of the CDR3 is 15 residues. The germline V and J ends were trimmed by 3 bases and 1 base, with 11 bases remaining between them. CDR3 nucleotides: TGTGCCAGCAGCTTCGACCGACAGCGCACAGATACGCAGTATTTT. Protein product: CASSFDRQRTDTQYF. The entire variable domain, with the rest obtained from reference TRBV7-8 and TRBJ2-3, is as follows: GAGVSQSPRYKVAKRGQDVALRCDPISGHVSLFWYQQALGQGPEFLTYFQNEAQLDKSGLPSDRFFAERPEGSVSTLKIQRTQQEDSAVYLCASSFDRQRTDTQYFGPGTRLTVL.

CDR3 residues: CASSYTQSSGNTIYF. CDR3 coding DNA: TGTGCCAGCAGTTATACTCAGAGCTCTGGAAACACCATATATTTT. The chain combines TRBV7-2 with TRBJ1-3, with D unresolved. The germline V gene has CDR1 SGHTA and CDR2 FQGNSA. This CDR3 is built from 15 residues. The V end lost 6 bases, the J end lost 0 bases, and 12 bases lay between the germline ends.

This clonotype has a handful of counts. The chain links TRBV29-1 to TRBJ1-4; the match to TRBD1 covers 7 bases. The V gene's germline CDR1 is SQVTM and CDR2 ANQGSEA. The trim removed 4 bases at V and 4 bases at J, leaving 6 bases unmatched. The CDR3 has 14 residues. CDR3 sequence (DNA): TGCAGCGTTGTTTGGGGGACAGTTAATGAAAAACTGTTTTTT. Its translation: CSVVWGTVNEKLFF. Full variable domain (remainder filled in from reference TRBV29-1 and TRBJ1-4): SAVISQKPSRDICQRGTSLTIQCQVDSQVTMMFWYRQQPGQSLTLIATANQGSEATYESGFVIDKFPISRPNLTFSTLTVSNMSPEDSSIYLCSVVWGTVNEKLFFGSGTQLSVL.

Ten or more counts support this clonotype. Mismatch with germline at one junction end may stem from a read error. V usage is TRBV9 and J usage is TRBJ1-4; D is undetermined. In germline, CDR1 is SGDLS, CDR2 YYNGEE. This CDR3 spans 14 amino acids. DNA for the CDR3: TGTGCCAGCAGCGTACACGGAGCTAAGGAAAAACTGTTTTTT. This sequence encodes CASSVHGAKEKLFF.

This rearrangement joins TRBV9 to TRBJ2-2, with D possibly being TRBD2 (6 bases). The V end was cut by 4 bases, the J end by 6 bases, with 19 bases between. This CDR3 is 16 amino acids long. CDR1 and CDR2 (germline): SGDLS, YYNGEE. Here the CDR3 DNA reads TGTGCCAGCAGCTCACGGGGCACCGGGGAGGCCGGGGAGCTGTTTTTT. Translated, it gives CASSSRGTGEAGELFF.

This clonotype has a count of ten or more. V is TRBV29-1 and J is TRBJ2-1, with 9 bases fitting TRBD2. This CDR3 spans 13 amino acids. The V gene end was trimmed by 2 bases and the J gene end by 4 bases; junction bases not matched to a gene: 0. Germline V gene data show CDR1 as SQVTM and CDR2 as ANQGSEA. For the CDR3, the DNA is TGCAGCGTTGAACTAGCGGGATACAATGAGCAGTTCTTC. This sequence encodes CSVELAGYNEQFF.

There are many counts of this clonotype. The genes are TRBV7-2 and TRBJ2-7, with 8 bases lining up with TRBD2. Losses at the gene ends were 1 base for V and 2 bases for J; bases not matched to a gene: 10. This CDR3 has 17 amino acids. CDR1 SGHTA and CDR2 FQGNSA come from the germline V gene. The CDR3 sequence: CASSLGGLRAGAYEQYF. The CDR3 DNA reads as TGTGCCAGCAGCTTAGGGGGGCTGAGAGCGGGGGCCTACGAGCAGTACTTC.

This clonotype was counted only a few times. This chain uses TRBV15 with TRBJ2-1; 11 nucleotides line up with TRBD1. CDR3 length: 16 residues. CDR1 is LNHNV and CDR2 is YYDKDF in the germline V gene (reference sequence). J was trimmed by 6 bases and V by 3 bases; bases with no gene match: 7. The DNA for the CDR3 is TGTGCCACCAGCAGGCCCGGGACAGGGGGTCTCAATGAGCAGTTCTTC. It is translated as CATSRPGTGGLNEQFF.

CDR3 DNA: TGTGCCAGCGGGGAGGCCTACGAGCAGTACTTC. It yields the protein CASGEAYEQYF. The gene calls are TRBV6-1 and TRBJ2-7, with D possibly being TRBD2 (6 bases). This CDR3 region has 11 residues. In germline, CDR1 is MNHNS, CDR2 SASEGT. The V and J ends lost 8 bases and 2 bases respectively, with 7 bases between them.

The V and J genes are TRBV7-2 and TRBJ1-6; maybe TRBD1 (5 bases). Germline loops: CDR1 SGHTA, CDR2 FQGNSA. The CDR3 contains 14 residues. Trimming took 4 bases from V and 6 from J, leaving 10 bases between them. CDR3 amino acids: CASSSGHANSPLHF. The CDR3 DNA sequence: TGTGCCAGCAGCTCCGGACACGCTAATTCACCCCTCCACTTT.

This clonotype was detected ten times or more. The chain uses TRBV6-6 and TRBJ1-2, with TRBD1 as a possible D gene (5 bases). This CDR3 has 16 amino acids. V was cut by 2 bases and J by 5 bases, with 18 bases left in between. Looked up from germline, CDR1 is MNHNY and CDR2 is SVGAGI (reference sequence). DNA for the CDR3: TGTGCCAGCAGTTACGGCAGGGCGATTGAGGTATATGGCTACACCTTC. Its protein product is CASSYGRAIEVYGYTF.

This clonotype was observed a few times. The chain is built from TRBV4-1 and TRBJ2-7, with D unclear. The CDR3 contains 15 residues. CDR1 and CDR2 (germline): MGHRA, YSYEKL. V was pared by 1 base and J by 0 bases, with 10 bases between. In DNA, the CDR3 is TGCGCCAGCAGCCAAGTTCCCATGCTCTCCTACGAGCAGTACTTC. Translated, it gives CASSQVPMLSYEQYF.

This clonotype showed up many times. CDR3 loop: CSAITRTGGSQPQHF. The DNA for the CDR3 is TGCAGTGCTATAACTAGGACAGGGGGCTCTCAGCCCCAGCATTTT. The chain couples TRBV20-1 to TRBJ1-5, with 11 bases identical to TRBD1. V shed 4 bases and J 6 bases; nucleotides not matched to a gene: 8. The CDR3 length is 15 residues. The germline gives CDR1 DFQATT, CDR2 SNEGSKA (reference sequence).

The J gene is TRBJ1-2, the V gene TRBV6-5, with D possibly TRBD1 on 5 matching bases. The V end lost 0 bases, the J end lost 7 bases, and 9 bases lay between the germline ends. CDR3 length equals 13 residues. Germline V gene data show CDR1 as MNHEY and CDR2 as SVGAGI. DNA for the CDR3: TGTGCCAGCAGTTACTCGGCAGGGTCTGGCTACACCTTC. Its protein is CASSYSAGSGYTF.

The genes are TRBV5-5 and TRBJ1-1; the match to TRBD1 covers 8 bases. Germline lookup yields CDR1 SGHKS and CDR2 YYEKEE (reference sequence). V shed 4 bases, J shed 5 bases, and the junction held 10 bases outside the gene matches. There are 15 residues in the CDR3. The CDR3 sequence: CASSLVRTGRTEAFF. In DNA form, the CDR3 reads TGTGCCAGCAGCCTCGTTCGGACAGGGAGAACTGAAGCTTTCTTT.

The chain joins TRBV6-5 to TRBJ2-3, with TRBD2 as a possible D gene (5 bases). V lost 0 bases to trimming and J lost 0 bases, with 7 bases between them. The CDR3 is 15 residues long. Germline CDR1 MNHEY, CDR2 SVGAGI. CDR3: CASSYSGRSTDTQYF. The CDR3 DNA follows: TGTGCCAGCAGTTACTCGGGGAGAAGCACAGATACGCAGTATTTT.

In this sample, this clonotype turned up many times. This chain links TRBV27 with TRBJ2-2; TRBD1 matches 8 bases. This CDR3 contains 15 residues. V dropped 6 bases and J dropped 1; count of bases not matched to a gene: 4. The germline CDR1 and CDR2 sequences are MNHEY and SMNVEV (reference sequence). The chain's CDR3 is CASRGQGWNTGELFF. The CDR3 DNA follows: TGTGCCAGCAGAGGACAGGGCTGGAACACCGGGGAGCTGTTTTTT.